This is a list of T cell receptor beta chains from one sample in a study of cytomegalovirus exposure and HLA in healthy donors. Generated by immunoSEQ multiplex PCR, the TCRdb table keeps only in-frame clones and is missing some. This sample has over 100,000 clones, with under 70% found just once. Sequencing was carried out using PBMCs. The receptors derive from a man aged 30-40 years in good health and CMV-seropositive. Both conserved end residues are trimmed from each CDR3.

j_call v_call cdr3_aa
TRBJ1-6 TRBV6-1 ASSEGRGSGGSPLH
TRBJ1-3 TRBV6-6 ASRSDLGTIY
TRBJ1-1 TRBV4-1 ASSQVGGRGPTEAF
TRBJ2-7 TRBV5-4 ASSLASGGAGEQY
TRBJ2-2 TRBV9 ASSARQSSGELF
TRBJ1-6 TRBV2 ASSEVGGQSPLH
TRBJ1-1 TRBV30 AWMSYTEAF
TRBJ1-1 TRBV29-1 SVAGRGASTEAF
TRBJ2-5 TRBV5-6 ASSLNRRSQETQY
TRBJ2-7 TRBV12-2 ASRLAPPSRYREGAEDYEQY
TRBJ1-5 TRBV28 ASSFGQGAFQPQH
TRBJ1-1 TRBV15 ATSRSGLGAF
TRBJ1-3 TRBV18 ASSPRQGFAIY
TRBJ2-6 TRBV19 ASSSWTSGGRSGANVLT
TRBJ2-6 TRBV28 ASSLDSRNSGGANVLT
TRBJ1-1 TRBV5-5 ASSLSGTEAF